The T cell receptor beta chain under discussion was sequenced for a study of cytomegalovirus exposure and HLA in healthy donors. On the study more broadly: As released early, the data held 70 million to 95 million unique TCRs from HLA-typed donors.

This clone has just a few counts. What it binds is not known. CDR3 length: 15 amino acids. Germline loops: CDR1 SQVTM, CDR2 ANQGSEA. J lost 3 bases, V lost 0 bases, and 3 bases had no gene match. General study points: Productive status was seen about 90% or about 30% of the time for most TCR beta V segments in an earlier analysis. Roughly uniform sequencing depth across donors was assumed, possibly incorrectly.

PCR was performed using 60 Vbeta and 13 Jbeta primers. Using immunoSEQ multiplex PCR, the repertoire was profiled, and TCRdb retains in-frame clones only, with some absent. Among more than 110,000 clones listed, over 60% were seen once. The specimen was PBMCs. The origin of this receptor is a male donor in good health and CMV-seropositive. The V gene is TRBV29-1, the J gene TRBJ2-3; 10 bases fit TRBD1. The CDR3 loop reads CSVEDGTGATDTQYF. In DNA form, the CDR3 reads TGCAGCGTTGAAGACGGGACAGGGGCGACAGATACGCAGTATTTT.